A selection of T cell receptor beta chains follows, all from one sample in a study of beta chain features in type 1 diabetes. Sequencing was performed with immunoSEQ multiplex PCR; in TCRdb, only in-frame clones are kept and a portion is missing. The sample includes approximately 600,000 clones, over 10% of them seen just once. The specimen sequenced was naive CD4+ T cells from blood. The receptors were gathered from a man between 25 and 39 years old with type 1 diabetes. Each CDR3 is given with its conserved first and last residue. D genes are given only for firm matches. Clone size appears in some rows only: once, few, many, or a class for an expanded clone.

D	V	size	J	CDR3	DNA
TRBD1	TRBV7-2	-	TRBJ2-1	CASSPGQGAWNEQFF	TGTGCCAGCAGCCCGGGACAGGGGGCATGGAATGAGCAGTTCTTC
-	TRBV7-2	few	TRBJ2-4	CASSLKGGGGSKNIQYF	TGTGCCAGCAGCTTAAAAGGTGGAGGGGGTAGCAAAAACATTCAGTACTTC
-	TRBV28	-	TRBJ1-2	CASSLTYEYGYTF	TGTGCCAGCAGTCTAACCTACGAGTATGGCTACACCTTC
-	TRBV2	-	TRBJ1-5	CASRKETAGHQPQHF	TGTGCCAGCCGGAAAGAGACGGCAGGCCATCAGCCCCAGCATTTT
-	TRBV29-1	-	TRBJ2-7	CSVGWTGYEQYF	TGCAGCGTAGGTTGGACTGGATACGAGCAGTACTTC
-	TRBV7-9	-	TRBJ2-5	CASSLNGDLQETQYF	TGTGCCAGCAGCTTAAACGGGGACCTCCAAGAGACCCAGTACTTC
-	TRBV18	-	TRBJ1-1	CASSPPHLGAAFF	TGTGCCAGCTCACCACCCCATCTAGGGGCAGCTTTCTTT
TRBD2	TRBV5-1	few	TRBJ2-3	CASSPRGDSTDTQYF	TGCGCCAGCAGCCCGCGGGGGGACAGCACAGATACGCAGTATTTT
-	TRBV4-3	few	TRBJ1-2	CASSLQGDTSLNYGYTF	TGCGCCAGCAGCCTCCAAGGCGACACCAGCTTGAACTATGGCTACACCTTC
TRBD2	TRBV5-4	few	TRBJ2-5	CASSWEGSVTKETQYF	TGTGCCAGCAGCTGGGAGGGGTCTGTGACCAAAGAGACCCAGTACTTC
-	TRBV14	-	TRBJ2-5	CASSQYRRQETQYF	TGTGCCAGCAGCCAATACAGGCGCCAAGAGACCCAGTACTTC
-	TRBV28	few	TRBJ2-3	CASSSPGADTQYF	TGTGCCAGCAGTTCCCCGGGCGCAGATACGCAGTATTTT
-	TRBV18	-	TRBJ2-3	CASSEATVGTDTQYF	TGTGCCAGCTCCGAGGCCACGGTCGGCACAGATACGCAGTATTTT
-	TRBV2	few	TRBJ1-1	CASLYLGVRNTEAFF	TGTGCCAGCCTCTACCTTGGGGTAAGGAACACTGAAGCTTTCTTT
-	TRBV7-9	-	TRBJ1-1	CASSPPSGERGEAFF	TGTGCCAGCAGCCCCCCCTCGGGGGAACGGGGTGAAGCTTTCTTT
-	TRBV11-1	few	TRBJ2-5	CASSPAGHSNQETQYF	TGTGCCAGCAGCCCAGCGGGACATTCCAACCAAGAGACCCAGTACTTC
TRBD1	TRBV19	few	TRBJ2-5	CASSLGQVTQETQYF	TGTGCCAGTAGTCTCGGACAGGTTACACAAGAGACCCAGTACTTC
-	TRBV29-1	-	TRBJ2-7	CSGGSGPSYEQYF	TGCAGCGGGGGTAGCGGACCCTCTTACGAGCAGTACTTC
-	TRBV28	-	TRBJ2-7	CASSLLDFSYEQYF	TGTGCCAGCAGTTTATTGGATTTCTCCTACGAGCAGTACTTC
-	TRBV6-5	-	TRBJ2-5	CASSRGETQYF	TGTGCCAGCAGTAGGGGGGAGACCCAGTACTTC
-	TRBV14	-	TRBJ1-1	CASSPRPRAGEAFF	TGTGCCAGCAGCCCCCGACCCAGAGCAGGTGAAGCTTTCTTT
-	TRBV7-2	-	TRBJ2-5	CASSPSRGAGQTQYF	TGTGCCAGCAGCCCCTCCAGGGGTGCGGGGCAGACCCAGTACTTC
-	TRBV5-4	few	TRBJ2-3	CASSLAGSGGDTQYF	TGTGCCAGCAGCTTGGCCGGCAGTGGTGGGGATACGCAGTATTTT
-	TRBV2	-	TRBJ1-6	CASSQENSPLHF	TGTGCCAGCAGTCAAGAGAATTCACCCCTCCACTTT
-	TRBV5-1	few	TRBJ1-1	CASSWTENTEAFF	TGCGCCAGCAGCTGGACAGAGAACACTGAAGCTTTCTTT
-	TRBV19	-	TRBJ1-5	CASSADPHSNQPQHF	TGTGCCAGTAGTGCGGACCCTCATAGCAATCAGCCCCAGCATTTT
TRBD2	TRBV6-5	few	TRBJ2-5	CASSYSVLAGEETQYF	TGTGCCAGCAGTTACTCGGTCCTAGCGGGGGAAGAGACCCAGTACTTC
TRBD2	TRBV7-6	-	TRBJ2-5	CASSQRKLAGGPKGETQYF	TGTGCCAGCAGCCAGCGGAAGTTAGCGGGGGGCCCCAAGGGAGAGACCCAGTACTTC
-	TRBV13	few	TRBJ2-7	CASRGTSAYEQYF	TGTGCCAGCAGGGGGACTTCCGCCTACGAGCAGTACTTC
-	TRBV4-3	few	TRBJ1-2	CASSQDLTVHGYTF	TGCGCCAGCAGCCAAGATCTGACAGTACATGGCTACACCTTC
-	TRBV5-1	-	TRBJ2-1	CASSVPGQGFFF	TGCGCCAGCAGCGTCCCAGGGCAGGGTTTCTTCTTC
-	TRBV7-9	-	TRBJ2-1	CASSPERGVEGSEHEFF	TGTGCCAGCAGCCCAGAGAGGGGCGTGGAGGGTAGCGAACACGAGTTCTTC
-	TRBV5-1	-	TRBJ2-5	CASSWKDSGKYQETQYF	TGCGCCAGCAGCTGGAAGGACAGCGGGAAATACCAAGAGACCCAGTACTTC
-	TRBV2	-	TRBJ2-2	CASSGPGELFF	TGTGCCAGCAGTGGCCCCGGGGAGCTGTTTTTT
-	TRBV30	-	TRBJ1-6	CAWGEGSSYNSPLHF	TGTGCCTGGGGAGAGGGGAGCTCCTATAATTCACCCCTCCACTTT
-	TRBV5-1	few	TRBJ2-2	CASSLVQENTGELFF	TGCGCCAGCAGCTTGGTGCAGGAGAACACCGGGGAGCTGTTTTTT
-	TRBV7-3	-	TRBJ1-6	CASSLDLGGNSPLHF	TGTGCCAGCAGCTTAGATTTGGGTGGGAATTCACCCCTCCACTTT
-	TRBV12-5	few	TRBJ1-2	CASGLDPPRVNYGYTF	TGTGCTAGTGGTCTGGATCCCCCCCGAGTTAACTATGGCTACACCTTC
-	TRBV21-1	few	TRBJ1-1	CASSTETGGTTFMNTEAFF	TGTGCCAGCAGCACCGAGACAGGGGGAACCACCTTTATGAACACTGAAGCTTTCTTT
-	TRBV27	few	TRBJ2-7	CASSLDRRSSYEQYF	TGTGCCAGCAGTTTGGACAGAAGAAGCTCCTACGAGCAGTACTTC
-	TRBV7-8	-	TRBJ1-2	CASSLTRTPYGYTF	TGTGCCAGCAGCTTAACCCGGACACCTTATGGCTACACCTTC
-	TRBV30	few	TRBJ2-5	CAWSVVGGETQYF	TGTGCCTGGAGTGTGGTCGGGGGAGAGACCCAGTACTTC
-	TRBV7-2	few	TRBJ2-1	CASSPDNEQFF	TGTGCCAGCAGCCCAGACAATGAGCAGTTCTTC
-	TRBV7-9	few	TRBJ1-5	CASSSDTLGGSQHF	TGTGCCAGCAGCTCTGATACTCTGGGGGGATCCCAGCATTTT
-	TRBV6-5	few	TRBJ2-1	CASSYSRGHHNEQFF	TGTGCCAGCAGTTACTCGCGCGGCCACCACAATGAGCAGTTCTTC
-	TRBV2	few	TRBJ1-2	CASSEANPYGYTF	TGTGCCAGCAGTGAGGCGAACCCCTATGGCTACACCTTC
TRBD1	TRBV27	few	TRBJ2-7	CASRGRDRGYEQYF	TGTGCCAGCAGAGGCCGGGACAGGGGCTACGAGCAGTACTTC
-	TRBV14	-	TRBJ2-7	CASSSGVTYEQYF	TGTGCCAGCAGTTCCGGGGTCACCTACGAGCAGTACTTC
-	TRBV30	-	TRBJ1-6	CAWGSTGSPLHF	TGTGCCTGGGGTAGCACAGGATCACCCCTCCACTTT
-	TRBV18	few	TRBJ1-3	CASSPQESGNTIYF	TGTGCCAGCTCACCCCAGGAATCTGGAAACACCATATATTTT
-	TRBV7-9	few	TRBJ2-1	CASRSALNEQFF	TGTGCCAGCAGATCGGCCCTCAATGAGCAGTTCTTC
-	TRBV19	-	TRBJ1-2	CASSIDQVPGYGYTF	TGTGCCAGTAGTATAGATCAGGTCCCCGGGTATGGCTACACCTTC
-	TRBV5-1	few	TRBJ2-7	CASSLAGTLEQYF	TGCGCCAGCAGCTTGGCCGGTACCCTCGAGCAGTACTTC
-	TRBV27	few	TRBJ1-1	CASSFDKNTEAFF	TGTGCCAGCAGTTTTGACAAGAACACTGAAGCTTTCTTT
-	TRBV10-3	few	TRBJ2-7	CAISPGLEKYEQYF	TGTGCCATCAGTCCAGGCCTCGAAAAATACGAGCAGTACTTC